This entry concerns a single T cell receptor beta chain. This sample is drawn from a study of cytomegalovirus exposure and HLA in healthy donors. Repertoires were generated with immunoSEQ multiplex PCR, while TCRdb's copy carries only in-frame clones and drops some. This sample carries 130,000 or so clones, about 90% of them seen once, and the ten largest clones take around 3.1%. The clonotype was recovered from a man younger than 45 in good health and CMV-seronegative. Sequenced material: PBMCs.

The CDR3 sequence: CASSKSTGGDGPYEQYF. The CDR3 bases are TGTGCCAGCTCCAAGTCAACGGGGGGCGATGGGCCGTACGAGCAGTACTTC. The chain carries TRBV18 and TRBJ2-7, with TRBD2 as a possible D gene (7 bases). V lost 6 bases and J lost 4, with 25 bases in between. Germline-derived CDR1 and CDR2 are KGHSH and LQKENI. CDR3 size: 17 residues.